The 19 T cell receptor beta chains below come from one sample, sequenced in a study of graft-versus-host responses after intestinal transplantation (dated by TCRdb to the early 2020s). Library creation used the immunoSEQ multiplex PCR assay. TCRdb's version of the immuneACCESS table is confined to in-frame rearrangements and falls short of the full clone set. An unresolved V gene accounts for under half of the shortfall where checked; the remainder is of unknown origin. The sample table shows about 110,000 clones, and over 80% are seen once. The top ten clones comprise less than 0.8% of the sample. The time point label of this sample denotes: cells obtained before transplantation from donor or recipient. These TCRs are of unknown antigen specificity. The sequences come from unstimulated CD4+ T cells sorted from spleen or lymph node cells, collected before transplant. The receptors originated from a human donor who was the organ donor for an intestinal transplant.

The CDR3 spells CASTEVAGNEKLFF. The CDR3 DNA reads as TGTGCCAGCACAGAAGTGGCCGGGAACGAAAAACTGTTTTTT. This chain connects TRBV6-5 to TRBJ1-4, with unresolved D. This CDR3 contains 14 residues. Germline loops: CDR1 MNHEY, CDR2 SVGAGI. The V and J ends lost 7 bases and 8 bases respectively, with 17 bases between them.

CDR3 sequence: CASKSGGRAPDTQYF. The CDR3 nucleotides read TGTGCCAGCAAAAGCGGCGGCAGGGCCCCAGATACGCAGTATTTT. This chain links TRBV6-1 with TRBJ2-3; D possibly matches TRBD1 or TRBD2 (5 bases each). The germline V gene has CDR1 MNHNS and CDR2 SASEGT. V was pared by 7 bases and J by 4 bases, with 18 bases between. The CDR3 totals 15 residues.

CDR3 nucleotide sequence: TGTGCCAGCAGGAGACCAGAAACAGCTGAAGCTTTCTTT. This translates into CASRRPETAEAFF. The genes are TRBV6-1 and TRBJ1-1, with D unresolved. Germline V lookup: CDR1 MNHNS, CDR2 SASEGT. The CDR3 loop spans 13 amino acids. Trimming left V 6 bases short and J 6 bases short, with 14 bases between.

CDR3 residues: CASLGQGLSNQPQHF. CDR3 bases: TGTGCTAGTCTGGGACAGGGGTTAAGCAATCAGCCCCAGCATTTT. The genes are TRBV12-5 and TRBJ1-5; 10 bases are a match to TRBD1. The V and J ends lost 8 bases and 1 base, in that order; junction bases with no gene match: 5. Germline V lookup: CDR1 LGHNT, CDR2 FRNRAP. This CDR3 contains 15 residues. Using reference TRBV12-5 and TRBJ1-5 for the parts outside the CDR3, the full variable domain is DARVTQTPRHKVTEMGQEVTMRCQPILGHNTVFWYRQTMMQGLELLAYFRNRAPLDDSGMPKDRFSAEMPDATLATLKIQPSEPRDSAVYFCASLGQGLSNQPQHFGDGTRLSIL.

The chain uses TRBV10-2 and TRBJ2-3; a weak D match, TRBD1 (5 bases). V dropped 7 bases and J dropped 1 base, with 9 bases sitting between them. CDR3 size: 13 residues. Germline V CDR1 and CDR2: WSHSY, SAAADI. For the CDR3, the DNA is TGCGCCAGCAAATCGACAGGCACAGATACGCAGTATTTT. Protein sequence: CASKSTGTDTQYF.

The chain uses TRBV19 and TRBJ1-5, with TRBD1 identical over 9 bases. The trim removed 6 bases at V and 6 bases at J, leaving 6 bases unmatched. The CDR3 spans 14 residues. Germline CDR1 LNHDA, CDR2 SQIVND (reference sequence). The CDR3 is CASSPRTGAQPQHF. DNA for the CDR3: TGTGCCAGTAGCCCAAGGACAGGGGCTCAGCCCCAGCATTTT.

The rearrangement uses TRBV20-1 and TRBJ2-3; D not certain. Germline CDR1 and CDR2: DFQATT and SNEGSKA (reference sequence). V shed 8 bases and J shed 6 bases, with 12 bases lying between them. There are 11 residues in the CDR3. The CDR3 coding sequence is TGCAGTTTGTCACTACGGGATACGCAGTATTTT. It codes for CSLSLRDTQYF.

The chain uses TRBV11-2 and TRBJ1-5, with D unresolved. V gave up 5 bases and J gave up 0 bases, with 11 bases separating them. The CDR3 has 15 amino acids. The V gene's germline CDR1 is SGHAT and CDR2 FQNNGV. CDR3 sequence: CASSIQGNSNQPQHF. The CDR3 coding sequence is TGTGCCAGCAGCATCCAAGGGAATAGCAATCAGCCCCAGCATTTT.

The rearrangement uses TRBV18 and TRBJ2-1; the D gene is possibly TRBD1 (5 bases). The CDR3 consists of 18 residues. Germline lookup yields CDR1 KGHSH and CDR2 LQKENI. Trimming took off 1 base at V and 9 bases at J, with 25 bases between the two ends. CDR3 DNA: TGTGCCAGCTCACCACTTCGGACCGTAGGGGCCGTTTTCGGTGAGCAGTTCTTC. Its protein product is CASSPLRTVGAVFGEQFF. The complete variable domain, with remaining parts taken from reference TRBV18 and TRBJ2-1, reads NAGVMQNPRHLVRRRGQEARLRCSPMKGHSHVYWYRQLPEEGLKFMVYLQKENIIDESGMPKERFSAEFPKEGPSILRIQQVVRGDSAAYFCASSPLRTVGAVFGEQFFGPGTRLTVL.

CDR3 region: CASRVGQGAKRTEAFF. CDR3 sequence (DNA): TGTGCCAGCAGAGTAGGACAGGGGGCAAAGCGGACTGAAGCTTTCTTT. The chain carries TRBV27 and TRBJ1-1, with TRBD1 matching 11 bases. Trimming took 6 bases from V and 5 from J; bases not matched to a gene: 11. The CDR3 sequence is 16 residues long. CDR1 MNHEY and CDR2 SMNVEV come from the germline V gene (reference sequence).

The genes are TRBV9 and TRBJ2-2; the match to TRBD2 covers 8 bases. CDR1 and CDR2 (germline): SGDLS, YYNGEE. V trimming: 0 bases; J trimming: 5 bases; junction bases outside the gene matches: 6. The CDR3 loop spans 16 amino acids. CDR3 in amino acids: CASSVGGTRPTGELFF. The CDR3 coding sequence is TGTGCCAGCAGCGTAGGTGGGACTAGGCCAACCGGGGAGCTGTTTTTT.

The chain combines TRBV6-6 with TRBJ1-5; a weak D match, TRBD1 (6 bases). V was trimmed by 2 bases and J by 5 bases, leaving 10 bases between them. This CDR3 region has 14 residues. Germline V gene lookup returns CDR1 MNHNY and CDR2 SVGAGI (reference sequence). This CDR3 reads CASSYKQGHQPQHF. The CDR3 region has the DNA TGTGCCAGCAGTTACAAACAGGGCCATCAGCCCCAGCATTTT.

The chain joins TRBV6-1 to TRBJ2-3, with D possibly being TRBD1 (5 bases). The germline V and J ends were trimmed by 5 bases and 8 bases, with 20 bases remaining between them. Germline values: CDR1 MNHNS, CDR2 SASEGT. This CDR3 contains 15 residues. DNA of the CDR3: TGTGCCAGCAGTTCCAGGGATCCCCCTTGGGGTACGCAGTATTTT. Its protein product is CASSSRDPPWGTQYF.

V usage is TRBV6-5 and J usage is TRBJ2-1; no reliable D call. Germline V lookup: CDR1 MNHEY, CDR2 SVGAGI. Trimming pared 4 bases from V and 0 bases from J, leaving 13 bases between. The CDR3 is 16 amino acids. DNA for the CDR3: TGTGCCAGCAGTTCAATCATACAGAGCTCCTACAATGAGCAGTTCTTC. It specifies CASSSIIQSSYNEQFF.

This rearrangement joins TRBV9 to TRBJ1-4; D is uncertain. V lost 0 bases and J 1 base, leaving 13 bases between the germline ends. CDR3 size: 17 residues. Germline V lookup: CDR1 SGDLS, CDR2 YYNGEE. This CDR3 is CASSVAQGVGTNEKLFF. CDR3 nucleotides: TGTGCCAGCAGCGTAGCTCAAGGAGTCGGAACTAATGAAAAACTGTTTTTT.

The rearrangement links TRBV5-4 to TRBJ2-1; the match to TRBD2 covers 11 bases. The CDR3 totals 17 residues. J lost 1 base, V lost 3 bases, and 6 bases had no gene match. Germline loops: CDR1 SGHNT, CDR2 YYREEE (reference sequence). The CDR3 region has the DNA TGTGCCAGCAGCTCAGGAGGGACTAGCGGATCCTACAATGAGCAGTTCTTC. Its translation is CASSSGGTSGSYNEQFF.

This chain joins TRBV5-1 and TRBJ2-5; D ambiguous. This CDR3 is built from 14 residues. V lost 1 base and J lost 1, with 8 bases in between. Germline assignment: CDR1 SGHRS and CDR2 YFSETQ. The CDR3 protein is CASSLSSLQETQYF. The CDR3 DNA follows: TGCGCCAGCAGCTTGAGTAGCCTCCAAGAGACCCAGTACTTC.

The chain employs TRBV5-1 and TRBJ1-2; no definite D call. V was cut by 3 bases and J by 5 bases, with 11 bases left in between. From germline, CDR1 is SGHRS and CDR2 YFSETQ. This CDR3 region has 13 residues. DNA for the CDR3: TGCGCCAGCAGCTACGCAGCCTCGTATGGCTACACCTTC. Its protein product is CASSYAASYGYTF. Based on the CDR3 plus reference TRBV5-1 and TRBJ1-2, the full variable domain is KAGVTQTPRYLIKTRGQQVTLSCSPISGHRSVSWYQQTPGQGLQFLFEYFSETQRNKGNFPGRFSGRQFSNSRSEMNVSTLELGDSALYLCASSYAASYGYTFGSGTRLTVV.

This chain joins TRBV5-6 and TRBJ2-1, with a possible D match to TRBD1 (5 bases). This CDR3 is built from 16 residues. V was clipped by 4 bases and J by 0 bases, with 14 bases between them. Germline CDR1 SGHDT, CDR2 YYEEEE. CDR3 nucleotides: TGTGCCAGCAGCCCCCCATACAGGAGCTCCTACAATGAGCAGTTCTTC. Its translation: CASSPPYRSSYNEQFF.